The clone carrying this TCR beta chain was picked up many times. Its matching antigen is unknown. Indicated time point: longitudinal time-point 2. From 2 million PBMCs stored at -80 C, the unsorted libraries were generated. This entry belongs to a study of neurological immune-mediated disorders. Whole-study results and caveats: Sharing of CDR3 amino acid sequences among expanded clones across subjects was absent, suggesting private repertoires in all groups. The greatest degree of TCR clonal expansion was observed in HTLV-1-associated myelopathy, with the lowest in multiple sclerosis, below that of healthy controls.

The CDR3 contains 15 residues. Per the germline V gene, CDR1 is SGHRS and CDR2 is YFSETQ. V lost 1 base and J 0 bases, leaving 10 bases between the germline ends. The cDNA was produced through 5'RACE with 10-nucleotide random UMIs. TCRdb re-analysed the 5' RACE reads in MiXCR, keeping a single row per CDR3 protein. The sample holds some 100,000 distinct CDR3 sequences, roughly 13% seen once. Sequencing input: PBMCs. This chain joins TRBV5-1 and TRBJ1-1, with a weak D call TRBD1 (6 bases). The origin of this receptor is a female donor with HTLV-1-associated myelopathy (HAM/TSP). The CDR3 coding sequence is TGCGCCAGCAGCTTGTATGGACAGTTGAACACTGAAGCTTTCTTT. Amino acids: CASSLYGQLNTEAFF.